This TCR beta chain was documented in a study of blood T cell repertoires in COVID-19. About the research overall: Collection of acute and convalescent COVID-19 samples took place in the United States, Italy and Spain. The cDNA or gDNA used as material had been derived from T cells, B-cell-depleted T cells, or PBMCs.

The ends lost 2 bases at V and 5 bases at J; junction bases unmatched: 8. Germline CDR1 reads MGHDK; CDR2 reads SYGVNS. CDR3 size: 17 residues. Per the original data handling: Reference gene primers were amplified, and this amplification served to estimate nucleated cell counts. The method was immunoSEQ multiplex PCR; TCRdb's version includes in-frame clones alone and lacks a portion of them. That table gives V, J and clone size, and the DNA gave D and trimming. This sample has 60,000 to 70,000 clones; 80% to 90% occur once, and the top ten carry under 1.5%. The clonotype was recovered from a woman aged 60-75 years with acute or convalescent COVID-19. The specimen sequenced was peripheral blood. This rearrangement joins TRBV25-1 to TRBJ2-1; TRBD2 aligns across 11 bases. The CDR3 spells CASSEISLAGGHNEQFF. In nucleotides, the CDR3 is TGTGCCAGCAGTGAAATTTCCCTAGCGGGGGGACACAATGAGCAGTTCTTC. Supplemented by reference TRBV25-1 and TRBJ2-1, the full variable domain reads EADIYQTPRYLVIGTGKKITLECSQTMGHDKMYWYQQDPGMELHLIHYSYGVNSTEKGDLSSESTVSRIRTEHFPLTLESARPSHTSQYLCASSEISLAGGHNEQFFGPGTRLTVL.